Presented here are 30 T cell receptor beta chains from one specimen sequenced in a study of control samples from healthy donors and cancer patients. Method: immunoSEQ multiplex PCR; TCRdb's copy keeps in-frame clones and lacks some. In the table there are around 200,000 clones, roughly nine tenths of which are singletons. Sequenced material: blood. The origin of the receptors is a woman aged 25 to 39 in good health.

As DNA, the CDR3 is TGTGCCAGCAGCTTAGTCCCTTACAGGGGGCAAGGCTACACCTTC. Its translation: CASSLVPYRGQGYTF. The chain has TRBV11-2 and TRBJ1-2; 9 nucleotides line up with TRBD1. The CDR3 runs to 15 residues. With 1 base clipped from V and 8 bases from J, the junction kept 8 bases outside the gene matches. CDR1 and CDR2 from the germline V gene are SGHAT and FQNNGV. Variable domain in full (rest from reference TRBV11-2 and TRBJ1-2): EAGVAQSPRYKIIEKRQSVAFWCNPISGHATLYWYQQILGQGPKLLIQFQNNGVVDDSQLPKDRFSAERLKGVDSTLKIQPAKLEDSAVYLCASSLVPYRGQGYTFGSGTRLTVV.

The chain employs TRBV10-3 and TRBJ2-5, with 12 bases lining up with TRBD1. In germline, CDR1 is ENHRY, CDR2 SYGVKD. The CDR3 runs to 14 residues. The trim removed 7 bases at V and 5 bases at J, leaving 5 bases unmatched. CDR3 residues: CAIKGQGARETQYF. CDR3 nucleotide sequence: TGTGCCATCAAGGGACAGGGGGCGCGGGAGACCCAGTACTTC.

The chain uses TRBV7-3 and TRBJ1-3, with D unresolved. Germline values: CDR1 SGHTA, CDR2 FQGTGA. The CDR3 has 13 residues. V shed 1 base and J shed 4 bases, with 5 bases lying between them. CDR3 sequence reads: CASSLIGGNTIYF. DNA of the CDR3: TGTGCCAGCAGCTTAATTGGCGGAAACACCATATATTTT.

This chain connects TRBV24-1 to TRBJ2-5; 10 bases are a match to TRBD1. The germline gives CDR1 KGHDR, CDR2 SFDVKD. The CDR3 extends over 16 amino acids. The V and J ends lost 4 bases and 7 bases, in that order; junction bases with no gene match: 11. DNA for the CDR3: TGTGCCACCAGTGACTCCAAGACAGGGGGCTCAGGGACCCAGTACTTC. Its translation is CATSDSKTGGSGTQYF.

CDR3 sequence: CASSVGGFNSPLHF. The CDR3 DNA is TGTGCCAGCAGCGTAGGAGGGTTCAATTCACCCCTCCACTTT. V usage is TRBV9 and J usage is TRBJ1-6; D gene unclear. This CDR3 has 14 amino acids. Trimming shortened V by 0 bases and J by 7 bases, and 8 bases separated the two germline ends. CDR1 is SGDLS, CDR2 YYNGEE, per germline.

V and J are TRBV7-9 and TRBJ1-1; weak D call: TRBD1 (6 bases). The CDR3 is 12 residues long. Looked up from germline, CDR1 is SEHNR and CDR2 is FQNEAQ (reference sequence). The ends were cut back, 5 bases at V and 5 bases at J, with 9 bases in the middle. CDR3 nucleotide sequence: TGTGCCAGCAGCACAGGGCGGACTGAAGCTTTCTTT. The encoded protein is CASSTGRTEAFF.

The J gene is TRBJ2-1, the V gene TRBV18, with 14 bases identical to TRBD2. Germline CDR1 is KGHSH and CDR2 is LQKENI. This CDR3 comprises 19 residues. V trimming: 4 bases; J trimming: 0 bases; junction bases outside the gene matches: 8. The CDR3 DNA sequence: TGTGCCAGCTCACGACCGGGACTAGCGGGAGTCAGCTCCTACAATGAGCAGTTCTTC. Protein: CASSRPGLAGVSSYNEQFF.

The rearrangement uses TRBV5-8 and TRBJ1-2, with D uncertain. Trimming pared 0 bases from V and 1 base from J, leaving 7 bases between. Germline CDR1 is SGHTS and CDR2 is YDEGEE. The CDR3 contains 14 residues. CDR3 nucleotide sequence: TGTGCCAGCAGCTTGGCTGGGGTTAACTATGGCTACACCTTC. It specifies CASSLAGVNYGYTF.

V usage is TRBV6-1 and J usage is TRBJ1-1, with a possible D match to TRBD1 (6 bases). Trimming took 2 bases from V and 1 from J, leaving 11 bases between them. The CDR3 is 15 residues long. Looked up from germline, CDR1 is MNHNS and CDR2 is SASEGT. The chain's CDR3 is CASSEIGGGNTEAFF. The CDR3 nucleotides read TGTGCCAGCAGTGAAATCGGAGGGGGGAACACTGAAGCTTTCTTT.

The chain employs TRBV16 and TRBJ1-1; tentative D call: TRBD1 (6 bases). The germline gives CDR1 KGHSY, CDR2 FQNENV. V lost 4 bases to trimming and J lost 2 bases, with 11 bases between them. The CDR3 contains 14 residues. CDR3 in amino acids: CASSPPGDNTEAFF. The CDR3 DNA sequence: TGTGCCAGCAGCCCACCAGGGGATAACACTGAAGCTTTCTTT.

The chain has TRBV4-3 and TRBJ1-5, with D uncertain. This CDR3 has 15 residues. V lost 0 bases and J 0 bases, leaving 6 bases between the germline ends. Germline CDR1 reads LGHNA; CDR2 reads YSLEER. CDR3 DNA: TGCGCCAGCAGCCAAGATCCCAGTAGCAATCAGCCCCAGCATTTT. Protein: CASSQDPSSNQPQHF.

About this clone: The CDR3 end shows no conserved phenylalanine or tryptophan, and so a read error is likely. The rearrangement joins TRBV19 to TRBJ1-2; 7 nucleotides agree with TRBD1. The germline gives CDR1 LNHDA, CDR2 SQIVND (reference sequence). V gave up 5 bases and J gave up 2 bases; unmatched junction bases: 8. The CDR3 has 15 amino acids. Written as DNA, the CDR3 is TGTGCCAGTAGTGGAGCGGGACAGTCCAACTATGGCTACACCCTC. It specifies CASSGAGQSNYGYTL.

This clone was observed a handful of times. The J gene is TRBJ2-2, the V gene TRBV7-8, with a possible D match to TRBD1 (5 bases). Trimming pared 5 bases from V and 0 bases from J, leaving 10 bases between. CDR3 size: 15 residues. CDR1 and CDR2 (germline): SGHVS, FQNEAQ. This chain's CDR3 is CASSPKTANTGELFF. In DNA form, the CDR3 reads TGTGCCAGCAGCCCGAAGACAGCGAACACCGGGGAGCTGTTTTTT.

This clone was seen a single time. The gene calls are TRBV2 and TRBJ1-2, with D unresolved. The germline V gene has CDR1 SNHLY and CDR2 FYNNEI. This CDR3 region has 13 residues. The V end lost 1 base, the J end lost 5 bases, and 8 bases lay between the germline ends. For the CDR3, the DNA is TGTGCCAGCAGTGAAGATCGCAGGTATGGCTACACCTTC. This sequence encodes CASSEDRRYGYTF.

The chain links TRBV5-1 to TRBJ2-3, with a possible D match to TRBD2 (5 bases). The CDR3 is made up of 14 amino acids. Trimming stripped 0 bases from V and 5 bases from J, with 10 bases between. Per germline, CDR1 SGHRS and CDR2 YFSETQ. CDR3 nucleotides: TGCGCCAGCAGCTTGGGGGCGGAGGAAGATACGCAGTATTTT. This encodes CASSLGAEEDTQYF.

The V gene is TRBV4-1, the J gene TRBJ1-2, with 8 positions matching TRBD1. CDR3 length: 15 amino acids. CDR1 is MGHRA, CDR2 YSYEKL, per germline. Germline trimming cut 2 bases from V and 4 bases from J; bases unmatched to any gene: 6. CDR3 loop: CASSQNRDRSYGYTF. The CDR3 coding sequence is TGCGCCAGCAGCCAAAACCGGGACAGGAGCTATGGCTACACCTTC.

The chain is built from TRBV19 and TRBJ1-5; TRBD1 might be the D (5 bases). V lost 6 bases to trimming and J lost 3 bases, with 15 bases between them. CDR3 length: 15 amino acids. From germline, CDR1 is LNHDA and CDR2 SQIVND (reference sequence). Here the CDR3 DNA reads TGTGCCAGTAGAGACGTCTCAGGGCCCAATCAGCCCCAGCATTTT. Protein product: CASRDVSGPNQPQHF. Looking up the rest from reference TRBV19 and TRBJ1-5 gives the full variable domain: DGGITQSPKYLFRKEGQNVTLSCEQNLNHDAMYWYRQDPGQGLRLIYYSQIVNDFQKGDIAEGYSVSREKKESFPLTVTSAQKNPTAFYLCASRDVSGPNQPQHFGDGTRLSIL.

The V call is TRBV4-1, the J call TRBJ2-3; 7 bases agree with TRBD2. The germline V gene has CDR1 MGHRA and CDR2 YSYEKL. Trimming removed 2 bases from V and 1 base from J; junction bases left unmatched: 0. The CDR3 consists of 14 residues. CDR3 amino acids: CASSQTSGTDTQYF. DNA for the CDR3: TGCGCCAGCAGCCAAACTAGCGGCACAGATACGCAGTATTTT.

The V call is TRBV4-1, the J call TRBJ1-5; TRBD1 matches 9 bases. The germline V gene has CDR1 MGHRA and CDR2 YSYEKL. The CDR3 consists of 13 residues. V was clipped by 4 bases and J by 8 bases; unmatched bases: 3. CDR3: CASSPTGGEPQHF. CDR3 nucleotide sequence: TGCGCCAGCAGCCCGACAGGGGGGGAGCCCCAGCATTTT.

The V gene is TRBV6-6, the J gene TRBJ2-4; 10 bases agree with TRBD2. This CDR3 has 16 residues. Trimming at V came to 6 bases and at J to 0 bases, leaving 5 bases not matched to a gene. The germline V gene has CDR1 MNHNY and CDR2 SVGAGI (reference sequence). CDR3: CASRISGRLAKNIQYF. The CDR3 DNA follows: TGTGCCAGCAGGATTAGCGGGAGGTTAGCCAAAAACATTCAGTACTTC.

This rearrangement joins TRBV18 to TRBJ1-3; no firm D call. The ends were cut back, 7 bases at V and 1 base at J, with 14 bases in the middle. This CDR3 is built from 15 residues. The germline CDR1 and CDR2 sequences are KGHSH and LQKENI. The DNA for the CDR3 is TGTGCCAGCTTTACAGACTTACCATCTGGAAACACCATATATTTT. As protein: CASFTDLPSGNTIYF.

V gene TRBV2 combines with J gene TRBJ2-1; TRBD1 might be the D (5 bases). Germline V gives CDR1 SNHLY, CDR2 FYNNEI. The CDR3 contains 12 residues. V lost 5 bases and J 5 bases, leaving 7 bases between the germline ends. The DNA for the CDR3 is TGTGCCAGCAGTCCGACAGACAATGAGCAGTTCTTC. Translated, it gives CASSPTDNEQFF.

This clone has only one observation. The chain has TRBV4-2 and TRBJ2-1; TRBD2 aligns across 12 bases. The CDR3 contains 20 residues. Germline loops: CDR1 LGHNA, CDR2 YNFKEQ. V dropped 1 base and J dropped 1; count of bases not matched to a gene: 11. The CDR3 reads CASSQASRLAGVRSYNEQFF. In DNA form, the CDR3 reads TGTGCCAGCAGCCAAGCTTCTCGACTAGCGGGAGTGAGGTCCTACAATGAGCAGTTCTTC.

The CDR3 region is CASSLVQSNEQFF. In DNA, the CDR3 is TGTGCCAGCAGCTTAGTACAATCCAATGAGCAGTTCTTC. The V call is TRBV11-3, the J call TRBJ2-1, with D unresolved. This CDR3 contains 13 residues. Germline values: CDR1 SGHNT, CDR2 YENEEA. V gave up 1 base and J gave up 6 bases, with 7 bases separating them.

The chain joins TRBV20-1 to TRBJ2-7; possible D gene TRBD2, 5 bases. CDR3 size: 11 residues. Germline assignment: CDR1 DFQATT and CDR2 SNEGSKA (reference sequence). V shed 1 base and J shed 6 bases, with 7 bases lying between them. CDR3 protein: CSARGGPEQYF. The CDR3 DNA follows: TGCAGTGCTAGAGGCGGGCCCGAGCAGTACTTC.

This clone was observed a handful of times. Additional DNA sequences in this sample encode the identical CDR3. The chain carries TRBV6-5 and TRBJ2-7; no clear D gene. The CDR3 runs to 14 residues. The germline gives CDR1 MNHEY, CDR2 SVGAGI. Trimming stripped 0 bases from V and 1 base from J, with 7 bases between. Written as DNA, the CDR3 is TGTGCCAGCAGTTACTCGGCAGGTTCCTACGAGCAGTACTTC. Amino acid sequence: CASSYSAGSYEQYF.

This chain uses TRBV19 with TRBJ2-1; 9 bases agree with TRBD2. V was clipped by 3 bases and J by 0 bases; unmatched bases: 12. Germline values: CDR1 LNHDA, CDR2 SQIVND (reference sequence). The CDR3 has 19 residues. The CDR3 sequence is CASSIPRSGTSLSYNEQFF. The DNA of the CDR3 is TGTGCCAGTAGTATCCCCCGTAGTGGGACTAGCCTCTCCTACAATGAGCAGTTCTTC.

The chain couples TRBV21-1 to TRBJ2-2. TRBV21-1 is given as a pseudogene. The CDR3 has 12 residues. The CDR3 DNA follows: TGTGCCAGCAGCAAAGGGACCGGGGAGCTGTTTTTT. It encodes CASSKGTGELFF.

The chain recombines TRBV9 with TRBJ2-7; TRBD1 aligns across 9 bases. Germline CDR1 is SGDLS and CDR2 is YYNGEE. V shed 1 base, J shed 6 bases, and the junction held 5 bases outside the gene matches. The CDR3 spans 14 residues. CDR3: CASSVRQGGGEQYF. CDR3 in DNA: TGTGCCAGCAGCGTACGACAGGGGGGAGGCGAGCAGTACTTC. The full variable domain, its missing parts supplied by reference TRBV9 and TRBJ2-7, is DSGVTQTPKHLITATGQRVTLRCSPRSGDLSVYWYQQSLDQGLQFLIQYYNGEERAKGNILERFSAQQFPDLHSELNLSSLELGDSALYFCASSVRQGGGEQYFGPGTRLTVT.

The chain couples TRBV7-9 to TRBJ2-7; 10 nucleotides align to TRBD1. Germline V gene data show CDR1 as SEHNR and CDR2 as FQNEAQ (reference sequence). This CDR3 contains 14 residues. The trim removed 5 bases at V and 6 bases at J, leaving 7 bases unmatched. The CDR3: CASSMTGTGVEQYF. CDR3 coding DNA: TGTGCCAGCAGCATGACCGGGACAGGGGTCGAGCAGTACTTC.